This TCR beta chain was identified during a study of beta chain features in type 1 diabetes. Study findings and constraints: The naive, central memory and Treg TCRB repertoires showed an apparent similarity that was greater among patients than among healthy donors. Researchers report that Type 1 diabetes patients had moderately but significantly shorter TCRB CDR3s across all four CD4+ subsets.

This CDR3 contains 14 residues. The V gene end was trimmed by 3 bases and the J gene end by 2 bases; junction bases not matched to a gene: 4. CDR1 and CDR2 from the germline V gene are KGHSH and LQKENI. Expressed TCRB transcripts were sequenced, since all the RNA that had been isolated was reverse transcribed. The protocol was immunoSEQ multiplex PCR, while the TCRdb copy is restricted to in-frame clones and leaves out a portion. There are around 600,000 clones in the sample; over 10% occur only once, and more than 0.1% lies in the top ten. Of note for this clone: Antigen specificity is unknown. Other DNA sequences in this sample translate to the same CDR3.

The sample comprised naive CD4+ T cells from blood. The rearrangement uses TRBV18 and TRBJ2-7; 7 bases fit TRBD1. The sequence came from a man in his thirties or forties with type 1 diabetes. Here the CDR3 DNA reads TGTGCCAGCTCACCCGGGACAGCTACCTACGAGCAGTACTTC. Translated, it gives CASSPGTATYEQYF. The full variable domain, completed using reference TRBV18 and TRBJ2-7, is NAGVMQNPRHLVRRRGQEARLRCSPMKGHSHVYWYRQLPEEGLKFMVYLQKENIIDESGMPKERFSAEFPKEGPSILRIQQVVRGDSAAYFCASSPGTATYEQYFGPGTRLTVT.